This T cell receptor beta chain was recovered during a study of blood T cell repertoires in COVID-19. Data came from immunoSEQ multiplex PCR; TCRdb stores just in-frame clones and leaves some out. The table shows over 200,000 clones, with around 89% occurring only once. V was trimmed by 3 bases and J by 10 bases, leaving 10 bases between them. Germline V gene sequence: CDR1 LNHDA, CDR2 SQIVND (reference sequence). The CDR3 is made up of 13 amino acids. Sequencing was performed on PBMCs or T cells enriched from blood (not recorded which). This chain joins TRBV19 and TRBJ1-6; no firm D call. This TCR derives from a middle-aged man who had recovered from COVID-19. CDR3 sequence reads: CASSIPDRSPLHF. The DNA for the CDR3 is TGTGCCAGTAGTATTCCAGATCGCTCACCCCTCCACTTT.